These T cell receptor beta chains were read from a single sample in a study of T cells in Graves' hyperthyroidism and ophthalmopathy. One entry per CDR3 protein, called by TCRdb with MiXCR from the multiplex PCR reads. The sample contains hundreds of thousands of distinct CDR3 sequences, around 13% of which appear only once. Input material: blood. The receptors come from a woman aged 18 to 35 with Graves' hyperthyroidism. The CDR3 runs from the conserved cysteine through the conserved F or W. The D gene is left open where the match is weak. The size field is filled for only some rows; it gives once, few, many or a size class.

clone_size d_call j_call v_call cdr3_nt cdr3_aa
. TRBD2 TRBJ2-1 TRBV5-1 TGCGCCAGCAGCTTGGCTTTAGCGGGGGTTTTCGATGAGCAGTTCTTC CASSLALAGVFDEQFF
many . TRBJ2-3 TRBV3-1 TGTGCCAGCAGCCAAGATGGCGGGGCTGCAGATACGCAGTATTTT CASSQDGGAADTQYF
. TRBD1 TRBJ2-1 TRBV24-1 TGTGCCACCAGTGATGTCGACAGGGGGCTCTACAATGAGCAGTTCTTC CATSDVDRGLYNEQFF
many . TRBJ1-2 TRBV2 TGTGCCAGCAGACGGAGGGGCGCTAACTATGGCTACACCTTC CASRRRGANYGYTF
few . TRBJ2-3 TRBV4-1 TGCGCCAGCAGCCAAGTGGGTCCGGGATTCACAGATACGCAGTATTTT CASSQVGPGFTDTQYF
. . TRBJ2-1 TRBV9 TGTGCCAGCAGCCCCTCGGGATCACCCGCCAATGAGCAGTTCTTC CASSPSGSPANEQFF
many TRBD2 TRBJ2-1 TRBV20-1 TGCAGTGCTTCCACTAGCGGGAGGAGGGATGAGCAGTTCTTC CSASTSGRRDEQFF
few . TRBJ2-6 TRBV7-2 TGTGCCAGCACCAAAAGAGTCACCTCTGGGGCCAACGTCCTGACTTTC CASTKRVTSGANVLTF
many . TRBJ1-1 TRBV11-2 TGTGCCAGCAGCTTAGGAGTGTTCGGGGTAGGGCTCGGCACTGAAGCTTTCTTT CASSLGVFGVGLGTEAFF
. TRBD2 TRBJ2-7 TRBV20-1 TGCAGTGCTAGCTCTAGCGGACTGAGCTACGAGCAGTACTTC CSASSSGLSYEQYF
many TRBD1 TRBJ1-1 TRBV5-1 TGCGCCAGCAGCTTTTCCCGGGACAGGGGATCGTTCACTGAAGCTTTCTTT CASSFSRDRGSFTEAFF
few . TRBJ1-1 TRBV20-1 TGCAGTGCTCCCTGGACTGAAGCTTTCTTT CSAPWTEAFF
few . TRBJ1-1 TRBV2 TGTGCCGGGGGGGGGGGTACGGCTGAAGCTTTCTTT CAGGGGTAEAFF
many . TRBJ1-1 TRBV2 TGTGCCAGCAGTGAAGGGACAGCGAACACTGAAGCTTTCTTT CASSEGTANTEAFF
many . TRBJ2-7 TRBV7-9 TGTGCCAGCAGCTTCTTTACGGGACCCCCCTACGAGCAGTACTTC CASSFFTGPPYEQYF
. TRBD2 TRBJ2-3 TRBV3-1 TGTGCCAGCAGCCAAGATGGACTAGCGTGGCGTACGCAGTATTTT CASSQDGLAWRTQYF
once . TRBJ2-1 TRBV5-1 TGCGCCAGCAGCATAAATACAGGGTCTGAGCAGTTCTTC CASSINTGSEQFF
many . TRBJ2-1 TRBV18 TGTGCCAGCTCACCATTCGGCAGGCAGTTGAACAATGAGCAGTTCTTC CASSPFGRQLNNEQFF
many . TRBJ2-7 TRBV7-2 TGTGCCAGCAGCTCCCAACAGGGTGGCGAGCAGTACTTC CASSSQQGGEQYF
many . TRBJ2-1 TRBV11-2 TGTGCCAGCAGCTTAGCCGGGAGAATCAGGTTCTTC CASSLAGRIRFF
few . TRBJ2-7 TRBV28 TGTGCCAGCAGTTTGGGCGGTTTTCTTTCCTACGAGCAGTACTTC CASSLGGFLSYEQYF
. . TRBJ1-2 TRBV3-1 TGTGTCAGCAGCCAATATGCGGGCGAAGGGGGCTACACCTTC CVSSQYAGEGGYTF
few . TRBJ2-3 TRBV30 TGTGCCTGGGATAGCCCCAAAGATACGCAGTATTTT CAWDSPKDTQYF
. . TRBJ2-1 TRBV20-1 TGCAGTGCTACCGACGATGGACGGAACAATGAGCAGTTCTTC CSATDDGRNNEQFF
. TRBD1 TRBJ2-7 TRBV30 TGTGCCTGGAGTATGGACAGGGGCTCCTACGAGCAGTACTTC CAWSMDRGSYEQYF
many . TRBJ2-7 TRBV4-3 TGCGCCAGCAGCCTAGGCTTGGACTTAAGCTCCTACGAGCAGTACTTC CASSLGLDLSSYEQYF
. TRBD2 TRBJ2-7 TRBV6-2/TRBV6-3 TGTGCCAGCATTCCGGCGGGAGCGTACGAGCAGTACTTC CASIPAGAYEQYF
. TRBD2 TRBJ2-1 TRBV19 TGTGCCAGTAGTATAGATGGGGCTAGCGGGGGCTACAATGAGCAGTTCTTC CASSIDGASGGYNEQFF
many . TRBJ2-2 TRBV7-9 TGTGCCAGCAGCTTTGCCGGGAACACCGGGGAGCTGTTTTTT CASSFAGNTGELFF
few TRBD1 TRBJ2-1 TRBV4-1 TGCGCCAGCAGCCAAGAAGGACAGGGGATGGGTGAGCAGTTCTTC CASSQEGQGMGEQFF
many TRBD1 TRBJ2-5 TRBV20-1 TGCAGTGCTAGAGCCCGGACAGGGGGCAGGGAGACCCAGTACTTC CSARARTGGRETQYF
few TRBD2 TRBJ2-1 TRBV7-8 TGTGCCAGCAGCGCACGAGGGACTAGCGGGTGGGGGAAGATGAATGAGCAGTTCTTC CASSARGTSGWGKMNEQFF
few . TRBJ2-7 TRBV12-3/TRBV12-4 TGTGCCAGCAGTTTTCAGGAACGTTCCTACGAGCAGTACTTC CASSFQERSYEQYF
few TRBD2 TRBJ2-3 TRBV7-3 TGTGCCAGCAGCTCCATACCGGGACTAGCCCCAGATACGCAGTATTTT CASSSIPGLAPDTQYF
many TRBD1 TRBJ1-1 TRBV11-2 TGTGCCAGCAGCTTAGGGGACAGCCCGATGAACACTGAAGCTTTCTTT CASSLGDSPMNTEAFF
many TRBD1 TRBJ2-3 TRBV29-1 TGCAGCGTTGAGAGTAGGGGGCTATCAGATACGCAGTATTTT CSVESRGLSDTQYF